The T cell receptor beta chain under discussion was sequenced for a study of blood T cells in healthy people across ages. The CDR3 length is 17 residues. The germline CDR1 and CDR2 sequences are MNHEY and SMNVEV (reference sequence). Trimming at V came to 1 base and at J to 3 bases, leaving 9 bases not matched to a gene. This clonotype has just a few counts. Combining a sample-barcoded 5' primer with a J-beta primer mix, a second PCR ran for about 7 to 11 cycles. Using its own MiXCR run on the 5' RACE reads, TCRdb lists one record per CDR3 protein. This table has about 1.8 million distinct CDR3 sequences, about 49% appearing once. Each individual donor underwent a draw of about 11 milliliters of peripheral blood.

The sequencing input was blood. The J gene is TRBJ2-7, the V gene TRBV27; 10 bases map to TRBD1. This clonotype was sampled from a woman between 35 and 50 years old in good health. CDR3 loop: CASSLFPTGGEIYEQYF. Here the CDR3 DNA reads TGTGCCAGCAGTTTATTCCCGACAGGGGGCGAAATCTACGAGCAGTACTTC.